Following are 17 T cell receptor beta chains from one sample sequenced in a study of T cell clonality in common variable immunodeficiency. Measured with immunoSEQ multiplex PCR; TCRdb has only the in-frame clones, and not every one. The repertoire yields under 30,000 clones, none seen only once; the top ten contain around an eighth. The sequencing sample was made of peripheral blood mononuclear cells. The origin of the receptors is a person aged 18-70 years in good health.

This clone was found many times. The read is 3 residues too short to cover the CDR3 end, so that end is filled in from the germline J gene. The chain has TRBV7-2 and TRBJ1-2, with a tentative D call TRBD1 (6 bases). The V end lost 5 bases, the J end lost 4 bases, and 14 bases lay between the germline ends. This CDR3 spans 14 amino acids. The V gene's germline CDR1 is SGHTA and CDR2 FQGNSA. This chain's CDR3 is CASSPRTALYGYTF. The sequenced part of the CDR3 DNA is TGTGCCAGCAGCCCACGGACAGCACTCTATGGC.

At least ten counts were recorded for this clone. The sequence runs out 3 residues before the end of the CDR3; the remainder is reconstructed from the germline J gene. This rearrangement joins TRBV6-2 or TRBV6-3 to TRBJ1-1; 8 nucleotides agree with TRBD1. J lost 0 bases, V lost 7 bases, and 7 bases had no gene match. The germline V gene has CDR1 MNHEY and CDR2 SVGEGT. The CDR3 contains 15 residues. CDR3 amino acids: CASTADRDLNTEAFF. The sequenced part of the CDR3 DNA is TGTGCCAGCACCGCGGACAGGGATCTGAACACTGAA.

This clone has just a few counts. The read ends 3 residues before the CDR3 terminus; that terminus is restored from the germline J gene. The V gene is TRBV5-1, the J gene TRBJ1-1; 7 positions agree with TRBD1. Trimming at V came to 3 bases and at J to 4 bases, leaving 6 bases not matched to a gene. The CDR3 runs to 14 residues. CDR1 and CDR2 (germline): SGHRS, YFSETQ. The part of the CDR3 DNA that was read is TGCGCCAGCAGCTGGCGACAGGGCGGCACTGAA. Encoded protein: CASSWRQGGTE. The CDR3, in full, reads CASSWRQGGTEAFF. The full variable domain, its missing parts supplied by reference TRBV5-1 and TRBJ1-1, is KAGVTQTPRYLIKTRGQQVTLSCSPISGHRSVSWYQQTPGQGLQFLFEYFSETQRNKGNFPGRFSGRQFSNSRSEMNVSTLELGDSALYLCASSWRQGGTEAFFGQGTRLTVV.

This clone was observed many times. The read is 3 residues too short to cover the CDR3 end, so that end is filled in from the germline J gene. The chain combines TRBV10-1 with TRBJ2-7; 7 positions agree with TRBD1. The J segment lost 2 bases and the V segment lost 5 bases, leaving 0 bases of the junction unmatched. Germline CDR1 is WNHNN and CDR2 is SYGVQD (reference sequence). CDR3 length: 12 amino acids. The sequenced part of the CDR3 DNA is TGCGCCAGCAGTACAGGGGCCTACGAG. This codes for CASSTGAYE. The CDR3 as a whole reads CASSTGAYEQYF.

This clone was counted only a few times. Read coverage stops 3 residues before the CDR3 terminus; the germline J gene supplies the remainder. The rearrangement joins TRBV2 to TRBJ2-2; 13 bases are a match to TRBD2. Germline trimming cut 6 bases from V and 6 bases from J; bases unmatched to any gene: 7. CDR1 is SNHLY and CDR2 is FYNNEI in the germline V gene. The CDR3 contains 16 residues. Incomplete CDR3 DNA: TGTGCCAGCAGAGGGACTAGCGGGGTGGCACCCGGGGAG. It codes for CASRGTSGVAPGE. From start to end, the CDR3 is CASRGTSGVAPGELFF.

This clone came up many times. Read data end 3 residues before the CDR3 end; the end is taken from the germline J gene. The chain carries TRBV5-1 and TRBJ1-1; TRBD1 is a possible D gene (6 bases). Germline loops: CDR1 SGHRS, CDR2 YFSETQ. V was shortened by 8 bases and J by 0 bases, with 14 bases between the two germline ends. This CDR3 spans 14 amino acids. CDR3 protein: CARHRERVNTEAFF. The part of the CDR3 DNA that was read is TGCGCCAGACACAGGGAGAGGGTGAACACTGAA.

There are many counts of this clone. The DNA ends 3 residues before the CDR3 does, and the rest of the CDR3 is filled in from the germline J gene. This chain joins TRBV5-1 and TRBJ2-1, with TRBD2 matching 10 bases. Germline lookup yields CDR1 SGHRS and CDR2 YFSETQ. V was pared by 3 bases and J by 7 bases, with 10 bases of the junction left unmatched. The CDR3 loop spans 16 amino acids. CDR3 region: CASSSLTAGGLNEQFF. CDR3 bases read: TGCGCCAGCAGCTCCCTCACAGCGGGGGGGCTAAATGAG.

There are many counts of this clone. From the germline J gene comes the end of the CDR3, since the read stops 3 residues before it. The chain has TRBV7-9 and TRBJ1-4, with D unresolved. There are 13 residues in the CDR3. Per the germline V gene, CDR1 is SEHNR and CDR2 is FQNEAQ (reference sequence). Between the trimmed V and J ends, which lost 5 bases and 5 bases, there was a span of 9 bases. The CDR3 DNA, read in part, is TGTGCCAGCAGCAGTCCGGGGAATGAAAAA. Translating it yields CASSSPGNEK. The full CDR3 protein is CASSSPGNEKLFF.

This clone was picked up many times. The CDR3 bases that were read are TGCAGCGTTGCGGCGGGCAGCAACTATGGC. Protein product: CSVAAGSNYG. The complete CDR3 protein is CSVAAGSNYGYTF. V gene TRBV29-1 combines with J gene TRBJ1-2; D is undetermined. The read finishes 3 residues shy of the CDR3 end, and the germline J gene is used to complete it. The CDR3 loop spans 13 amino acids. V was clipped by 4 bases and J by 2 bases, with 11 bases between them. Looked up from germline, CDR1 is SQVTM and CDR2 is ANQGSEA.

This clone was seen many times. The read is 3 residues too short to cover the CDR3 end, so that end is filled in from the germline J gene. The rearrangement links TRBV20-1 to TRBJ2-7; 7 bases match TRBD1. Germline lookup yields CDR1 DFQATT and CDR2 SNEGSKA (reference sequence). J gave up 5 bases and V 4 bases, and 11 bases lay outside the gene matches. CDR3 length: 14 residues. Partial CDR3 DNA: TGCAGTGCTACCGACAGGGATAGTAGGCACGAG. Translated, it gives CSATDRDSRHE. In full, the CDR3 reads CSATDRDSRHEQYF.

In its sample, this clone was seen many times. From the germline J gene comes the end of the CDR3, since the read stops 3 residues before it. V and J are TRBV7-6 and TRBJ1-5, with 8 nucleotides matching TRBD1. CDR1 and CDR2 from the germline V gene are SGHVS and FNYEAQ. V shed 5 bases and J 3 bases; nucleotides not matched to a gene: 3. This CDR3 is built from 14 residues. CDR3 in amino acids: CASSMDRDNQPQHF. The sequenced CDR3 bases are TGTGCCAGCAGCATGGACAGGGACAATCAGCCC. Combining the CDR3 with reference TRBV7-6 and TRBJ1-5 gives the whole variable domain GAGVSQSPRYKVTKRGQDVALRCDPISGHVSLYWYRQALGQGPEFLTYFNYEAQQDKSGLPNDRFSAERPEGSISTLTIQRTEQRDSAMYRCASSMDRDNQPQHFGDGTRLSIL.

The sample holds a few counts of this clone. This CDR3 reads CASSTYDRGAQPQHF. The covered CDR3 bases are TGTGCCAGCAGCACCTACGACAGGGGGGCCCAGCCC. The chain joins TRBV5-6 to TRBJ1-5; TRBD1 agrees at 9 bases. The CDR3 end lies 3 residues beyond the end of the read and is filled in from the germline J gene. The ends lost 4 bases at V and 7 bases at J; junction bases unmatched: 9. Germline-derived CDR1 and CDR2 are SGHDT and YYEEEE. The CDR3 covers 15 residues.

The sample holds many counts of this clone. The read halts 3 residues ahead of the CDR3 end, with the missing end drawn from the germline J gene. The V call is TRBV5-1, the J call TRBJ2-3; perhaps TRBD1 as D (6 bases). This CDR3 is built from 15 residues. V lost 1 base and J 2 bases, leaving 11 bases between the germline ends. Germline CDR1 SGHRS, CDR2 YFSETQ. The CDR3 region is CASSLYSGATDTQYF. The DNA read from the CDR3 is TGCGCCAGCAGCTTGTATTCAGGGGCCACAGATACG.

The CDR3 is CASSPDSQGAEAFF. Partial CDR3 DNA: TGCGCCAGCAGCCCGGACAGTCAAGGGGCTGAA. The V call is TRBV5-1, the J call TRBJ1-1; the D gene is possibly TRBD1 (6 bases). The CDR3 extends 3 residues past the end of the read, so its final part is completed from the germline J gene. The CDR3 has 14 amino acids. V shed 4 bases and J shed 6 bases, with 16 bases lying between them. Germline assignment: CDR1 SGHRS and CDR2 YFSETQ.

This clone came up many times. The observed sequence ends 3 residues before the CDR3 terminus, with the missing tail filled in from the germline J gene. The genes are TRBV5-1 and TRBJ2-3, with 8 bases fitting TRBD1. Germline CDR1 is SGHRS and CDR2 is YFSETQ. The CDR3 covers 15 residues. V dropped 2 bases and J dropped 1; count of bases not matched to a gene: 3. The sequenced part of the CDR3 DNA is TGCGCCAGCAGCTTACAGGGGGACGGCACAGATACG. It translates to CASSLQGDGTDT. The CDR3 in full is CASSLQGDGTDTQYF.

In its sample, this clone was seen many times. The DNA ends 3 residues before the CDR3 does, and the rest of the CDR3 is filled in from the germline J gene. V is TRBV7-9 and J is TRBJ2-7; D remains unclear. The V end lost 0 bases, the J end lost 3 bases, and 12 bases lay between the germline ends. CDR1 SEHNR and CDR2 FQNEAQ come from the germline V gene (reference sequence). The CDR3 loop spans 15 amino acids. The chain's CDR3 is CASSLARLSIYEQYF. The covered CDR3 bases are TGTGCCAGCAGCTTAGCCCGACTGAGCATCTACGAG.

The sample holds many counts of this clone. The read stops 3 residues short of the end of the CDR3; the missing end is completed from the germline J gene. The J gene is TRBJ2-5, the V gene TRBV14, with D possibly TRBD2 on 5 matching bases. Germline V CDR1 and CDR2: SGHDN, FVKESK. Between the trimmed V and J ends, which lost 3 bases and 4 bases, there was a span of 21 bases. CDR3 size: 17 residues. Here the CDR3 reads CASSHQRTPKGLETQYF. The part of the CDR3 DNA that was read is TGTGCCAGCAGCCACCAACGGACTCCAAAGGGATTAGAGACC.